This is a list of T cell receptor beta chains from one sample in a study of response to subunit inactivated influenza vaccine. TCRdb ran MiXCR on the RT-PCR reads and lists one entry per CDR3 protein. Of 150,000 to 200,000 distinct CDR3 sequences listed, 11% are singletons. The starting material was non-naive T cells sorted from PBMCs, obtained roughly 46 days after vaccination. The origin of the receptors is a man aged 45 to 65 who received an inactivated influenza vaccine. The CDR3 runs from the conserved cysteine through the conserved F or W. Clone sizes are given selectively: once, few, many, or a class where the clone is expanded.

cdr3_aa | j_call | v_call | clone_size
CSASPRSAYGYTF | TRBJ1-2 | TRBV20-1 | few
CSARTSGRPGELFF | TRBJ2-2 | TRBV20-1 | -
CACSQRVRWTDTQYF | TRBJ2-3 | TRBV3-1 | -
CASSLSGGKGYEQFF | TRBJ2-1 | TRBV12-3/TRBV12-4 | -
CASSLRGAYNEQFF | TRBJ2-1 | TRBV7-8 | -
CASSPARGENTGELFF | TRBJ2-2 | TRBV12-3/TRBV12-4 | many
CASSLTRVRLNEQFF | TRBJ2-1 | TRBV28 | few
CASSQELGAAYEQYF | TRBJ2-7 | TRBV3-1 | many
CALSLRGPSSSGANVLTF | TRBJ2-6 | TRBV12-3/TRBV12-4 | -
CSVAGHMNTEAFF | TRBJ1-1 | TRBV29-1 | -
CASRLALKGASYEQYF | TRBJ2-7 | TRBV12-2 | -
CSVTGLAGAQIYEQYF | TRBJ2-7 | TRBV29-1 | -
CASSAAGALGYEQYF | TRBJ2-7 | TRBV10-2 | -
CSARRPFGGPASEQYF | TRBJ2-7 | TRBV20-1 | -
CASSPPGPSGNTIYF | TRBJ1-3 | TRBV7-6 | -
CSVPGQGVPSNQPQHF | TRBJ1-5 | TRBV20-1 | few
CASSLGGWGTEAFF | TRBJ1-1 | TRBV7-8 | -
CASSLEDFSYNEQFF | TRBJ2-1 | TRBV11-2 | few
CSAMSGTSSEEQYF | TRBJ2-7 | TRBV20-1 | few
CASSQVFSGTGWVVETQYF | TRBJ2-5 | TRBV4-1 | few
CASSRTGQETQYF | TRBJ2-5 | TRBV5-5 | many
CASSLGQSDTEAFF | TRBJ1-1 | TRBV5-1 | few
CASSFHNTEAFF | TRBJ1-1 | TRBV7-2 | many
CATRQGLSSGANVLTF | TRBJ2-6 | TRBV7-9 | -
CASSRAASRYTDTQYF | TRBJ2-3 | TRBV7-8 | few
CASREQEFNGELFF | TRBJ2-2 | TRBV6-1 | few
CASSQDSGDEELFF | TRBJ2-2 | TRBV4-1 | -
CASRGFGQETQYF | TRBJ2-5 | TRBV7-2 | many
CASSLLGHYGYTF | TRBJ1-2 | TRBV28 | many
CSVVGLAGHLPYNEQFF | TRBJ2-1 | TRBV29-1 | -
CSARAGLTDLIGDEQFF | TRBJ2-1 | TRBV20-1 | -
CASSLGRTTYGYTF | TRBJ1-2 | TRBV7-6 | -
CAGGDRRDTEAFF | TRBJ1-1 | TRBV10-2 | few
CASTPLGAWGNTGELFF | TRBJ2-2 | TRBV12-3/TRBV12-4 | -
CASRRTLAPYEQYF | TRBJ2-7 | TRBV6-1 | few
CATSRDRAGTDTQYF | TRBJ2-3 | TRBV15 | -
CAISGSGTQETQYF | TRBJ2-5 | TRBV10-3 | few
CASSEALILAGVRKPREQYF | TRBJ2-7 | TRBV6-1 | few
CASSLEGATGGTDTQYF | TRBJ2-3 | TRBV12-3/TRBV12-4 | few
CASSLDRRGETQYF | TRBJ2-5 | TRBV5-1 | many
CASSLSQGGRYGYTF | TRBJ1-2 | TRBV28 | few
CASRNTGGWNQPQHF | TRBJ1-5 | TRBV12-3/TRBV12-4 | many
CASSELRGSDNEQFF | TRBJ2-1 | TRBV25-1 | few
CSVGYTYEQYF | TRBJ2-7 | TRBV20-1 | -
CASSLGSLGTPLHF | TRBJ1-6 | TRBV5-1 | many
CASSHKVPPSSGIPYEQYF | TRBJ2-7 | TRBV3-1 | few
CASSQVEGSTQPQHF | TRBJ1-5 | TRBV4-2 | -
CASKRTAENTGELFF | TRBJ2-2 | TRBV19 | few
CASSKSPGLVIETQYF | TRBJ2-5 | TRBV5-1 | many
CASSSGQYNEQFF | TRBJ2-1 | TRBV7-3 | few
CASRSTSGNSDTQYF | TRBJ2-3 | TRBV25-1 | few
CASSLATGKGRYGYTF | TRBJ1-2 | TRBV7-9 | many